Listed here are 21 T cell receptor beta chains from one sample, sequenced in a study of T cell responses to AZD1222 COVID-19 vaccine. Assay: immunoSEQ multiplex PCR; the TCRdb copy retains only in-frame clones and omits some. The sample carries 90,000 to 100,000 clones, roughly 87% recorded once. Sequenced material: peripheral blood, taken on day 0 of AZD1222 vaccination. The receptors derive from an adult in good health.

This clone appeared once. V gene TRBV28 combines with J gene TRBJ2-7; no clear D. The V end was cut by 3 bases, the J end by 3 bases, with 6 bases between. Germline values: CDR1 MDHEN, CDR2 SYDVKM. This CDR3 region has 12 residues. CDR3 sequence: CASSFSHYEQYV. In nucleotides, the CDR3 is TGTGCCAGCAGTTTCTCGCACTACGAGCAGTACGTC.

The J gene is TRBJ1-1, the V gene TRBV4-2; D unresolved. The V gene lost 1 base and the J gene lost 1 base, with 4 bases spanning the gap. Germline V gene data show CDR1 as LGHNA and CDR2 as YNFKEQ. This CDR3 contains 13 residues. The DNA for the CDR3 is TGTGCCAGCAGCCAAGGAAGGAACACTGAAGCTTTCTTT. The encoded protein is CASSQGRNTEAFF.

The chain has TRBV11-3 and TRBJ1-5; D perhaps matches TRBD1 (6 bases). V lost 6 bases to trimming and J lost 4 bases, with 10 bases between them. The CDR3 spans 13 residues. Germline CDR1 and CDR2: SGHNT and YENEEA. CDR3 coding DNA: TGTGCCAGCAGGGGGGGGCTGAATCAGCCCCAGCATTTT. Its translation is CASRGGLNQPQHF.

J is TRBJ1-4 and V is TRBV4-1; weak D call: TRBD1 (6 bases). The CDR3 covers 14 residues. The germline V and J ends were trimmed by 4 bases and 0 bases, with 6 bases remaining between them. Germline V lookup: CDR1 MGHRA, CDR2 YSYEKL. The CDR3 here is CASSRTATNEKLFF. The DNA for the CDR3 is TGCGCCAGCAGCCGGACAGCAACTAATGAAAAACTGTTTTTT.

This chain connects TRBV7-6 to TRBJ2-2; D might be TRBD1 (5 bases). The V and J ends lost 5 bases and 0 bases respectively, with 13 bases between them. CDR3 length equals 16 residues. Germline CDR1 and CDR2: SGHVS and FNYEAQ. CDR3 bases: TGTGCCAGCAGCCCAGTGACAGATACGAACACCGGGGAGCTGTTTTTT. It yields the protein CASSPVTDTNTGELFF.

The V and J genes are TRBV9 and TRBJ1-1; D perhaps matches TRBD1 (6 bases). CDR3 length: 11 residues. Germline V gives CDR1 SGDLS, CDR2 YYNGEE. Between the trimmed V and J ends, which lost 3 bases and 7 bases, there was a span of 7 bases. The CDR3 region has the DNA TGTGCCAGCAGCGAGGGGGGTGAAGCTTTCTTT. It translates to CASSEGGEAFF.

The chain recombines TRBV7-3 with TRBJ2-5; no definite D call. Trimming took off 3 bases at V and 4 bases at J, with 15 bases between the two ends. Germline V CDR1 and CDR2: SGHTA, FQGTGA. The CDR3 is 15 amino acids. CDR3 nucleotides: TGTGCCAGCAGCTTTGGGCCCCGACCACTAGAGACCCAGTACTTC. It codes for CASSFGPRPLETQYF.

The rearrangement links TRBV19 to TRBJ1-5, with D possibly being TRBD1 (5 bases). Trimming shortened V by 2 bases and J by 5 bases, and 10 bases separated the two germline ends. This CDR3 has 14 residues. CDR1 and CDR2 (germline): LNHDA, SQIVND (reference sequence). The DNA of the CDR3 is TGTGCCAGTAGTATACAGGGACGGGATCAGCCCCAGCATTTT. Encoded protein: CASSIQGRDQPQHF.

This clone was detected only once. The chain couples TRBV29-1 to TRBJ1-1; D gene uncertain. CDR1 and CDR2 from the germline V gene are SQVTM and ANQGSEA. V was shortened by 6 bases and J by 0 bases, with 23 bases between the two germline ends. This CDR3 has 17 amino acids. CDR3 region: CSVVDLSGRGMNTEAFF. DNA of the CDR3: TGCAGCGTCGTAGATTTAAGTGGACGGGGTATGAACACTGAAGCTTTCTTT. Full variable domain (outside the CDR3, taken from reference TRBV29-1 and TRBJ1-1): SAVISQKPSRDICQRGTSLTIQCQVDSQVTMMFWYRQQPGQSLTLIATANQGSEATYESGFVIDKFPISRPNLTFSTLTVSNMSPEDSSIYLCSVVDLSGRGMNTEAFFGQGTRLTVV.

The chain combines TRBV7-9 with TRBJ2-1; 8 bases are a match to TRBD1. Losses at the gene ends were 5 bases for V and 8 bases for J; bases not matched to a gene: 2. The CDR3 sequence is 12 residues long. CDR1 is SEHNR, CDR2 FQNEAQ, per germline (reference sequence). The CDR3 sequence is CASSQQGDEQFF. The CDR3 DNA reads TGTGCCAGCAGCCAACAGGGGGATGAGCAGTTCTTC.

A single count supports this clone. The CDR3 protein is CASSFKVNDGYTF. In nucleotides, the CDR3 is TGTGCCAGCAGCTTTAAGGTCAACGATGGCTACACCTTC. The V and J genes are TRBV7-2 and TRBJ1-2, with D unresolved. The CDR3 is 13 residues long. The V and J ends lost 3 bases and 6 bases respectively, with 11 bases between them. Germline loops: CDR1 SGHTA, CDR2 FQGNSA.

V and J are TRBV10-3 and TRBJ1-2; D perhaps matches TRBD1 (6 bases). CDR1 and CDR2 from the germline V gene are ENHRY and SYGVKD. Trimming left V 5 bases short and J 4 bases short, with 17 bases between. This CDR3 spans 15 amino acids. DNA of the CDR3: TGTGCCATCAGTCACACCAAGGGGGGGAGCTATGGCTACACCTTC. It yields the protein CAISHTKGGSYGYTF.

CDR3 loop: CASSAWNTGELFF. The CDR3 DNA sequence: TGTGCCAGCAGCGCCTGGAACACCGGGGAGCTGTTTTTT. The chain recombines TRBV9 with TRBJ2-2; no clear D gene. The germline V gene has CDR1 SGDLS and CDR2 YYNGEE. V was clipped by 3 bases and J by 1 base, with 4 bases between them. The CDR3 extends over 13 amino acids.

The chain joins TRBV15 to TRBJ2-1; no firm D call. Germline V lookup: CDR1 LNHNV, CDR2 YYDKDF (reference sequence). CDR3 length: 13 amino acids. V was trimmed by 6 bases and J by 4 bases, leaving 10 bases between them. CDR3 loop: CATSETQYNEQFF. Here the CDR3 DNA reads TGTGCCACCAGTGAGACACAGTACAATGAGCAGTTCTTC.

The chain couples TRBV11-2 to TRBJ1-4; a possible D gene is TRBD1 (6 bases). V was trimmed by 1 base and J by 7 bases, leaving 13 bases between them. Germline CDR1 is SGHAT and CDR2 is FQNNGV. The CDR3 is made up of 15 amino acids. CDR3: CASSLGRGGFEKLFF. The CDR3, as DNA: TGTGCCAGCAGCTTAGGGAGGGGGGGTTTTGAAAAACTGTTTTTT. Full variable domain (missing parts from reference TRBV11-2 and TRBJ1-4): EAGVAQSPRYKIIEKRQSVAFWCNPISGHATLYWYQQILGQGPKLLIQFQNNGVVDDSQLPKDRFSAERLKGVDSTLKIQPAKLEDSAVYLCASSLGRGGFEKLFFGSGTQLSVL.

This clone was seen once. This sequence joins TRBV7-2 and TRBJ2-1; D is perhaps TRBD2 (6 bases). This CDR3 spans 15 amino acids. The V end was cut by 5 bases, the J end by 5 bases, with 16 bases between. Germline-derived CDR1 and CDR2 are SGHTA and FQGNSA. The CDR3 coding sequence is TGTGCCAGCAGCCCGGCGGGGTCGATCAACAATGAGCAGTTCTTC. This gives the protein CASSPAGSINNEQFF.

The chain uses TRBV4-1 and TRBJ2-7; 12 positions agree with TRBD2. Germline CDR1 is MGHRA and CDR2 is YSYEKL. Unmatched junction bases numbered 3, after V lost 0 bases and J lost 3 bases. The CDR3 consists of 16 residues. Written as DNA, the CDR3 is TGCGCCAGCAGCCAAGAAATGACTAGCGGGGGCTACGAGCAGTACTTC. It is translated as CASSQEMTSGGYEQYF.

This chain links TRBV11-3 with TRBJ1-2, with unresolved D. V lost 1 base and J 7 bases, leaving 7 bases between the germline ends. The CDR3 extends over 12 amino acids. Germline CDR1 SGHNT, CDR2 YENEEA. The CDR3 DNA follows: TGTGCCAGCAGCTTAGGTGCCAGTGGCTACACCTTC. As protein: CASSLGASGYTF.

The chain combines TRBV18 with TRBJ1-1; 8 bases map to TRBD1. This CDR3 comprises 15 residues. V lost 5 bases, J lost 8 bases, and 13 bases stayed unmatched. The germline gives CDR1 KGHSH, CDR2 LQKENI. CDR3 coding DNA: TGTGCCAGCTCATTTGGACAGGGAAGGAAAAACGAAGCTTTCTTT. It translates to CASSFGQGRKNEAFF.

This chain links TRBV5-8 with TRBJ1-2; D not certain. The ends were cut back, 3 bases at V and 7 bases at J, with 22 bases in the middle. Germline CDR1 and CDR2: SGHTS and YDEGEE. The CDR3 runs to 16 residues. This CDR3 is CASSYPDPLDRGGYTF. The CDR3 DNA reads TGTGCCAGCAGCTACCCGGACCCCTTAGATCGGGGTGGCTACACCTTC.

The V gene is TRBV4-2, the J gene TRBJ1-4, with a possible D match to TRBD1 (6 bases). V was pared by 1 base and J by 7 bases, with 13 bases between. The CDR3 is 15 amino acids. CDR1 is LGHNA, CDR2 YNFKEQ, per germline. The CDR3 protein is CASSQGEGGGEKLFF. The CDR3 nucleotides are TGTGCCAGCAGCCAAGGGGAGGGAGGGGGTGAAAAACTGTTTTTT.